The clone carrying this TCR beta chain was observed many times. Antigen unknown. The data originate from a study of response to subunit inactivated influenza vaccine. Overall study results and limits: The authors suggested that few new T cells are recruited per seasonal influenza vaccination.

One entry per CDR3 protein, called by TCRdb with MiXCR from the RT-PCR reads. The sample holds under 950,000 distinct CDR3 sequences, 20% to 25% seen once. The CDR3 totals 15 residues. Between the trimmed V and J ends, which lost 7 bases and 2 bases, there was a span of 18 bases. This TCR derives from a man aged 45-65 years who received an inactivated influenza vaccine. The rearrangement links TRBV12-3 or TRBV12-4 to TRBJ2-7; the D call may be TRBD1 or TRBD2 (6 bases each). This sample comprised PBMCs from blood, obtained less than 6 days after vaccination. The CDR3 is CASTLGWGAAYEQYF. CDR3 in DNA: TGTGCCAGCACTCTTGGGTGGGGGGCGGCCTACGAGCAGTACTTC.